Listed here are 14 T cell receptor beta chains from one sample, sequenced in a study of beta chain features in type 1 diabetes. Reverse transcribing all isolated RNA meant expressed TCRB transcripts were sequenced. TCRdb keeps only in-frame clones here, not all; method: immunoSEQ multiplex PCR. This sample has under 450,000 clones, with approximately 15% found just once. The sample comprised naive CD4+ T cells from blood. The origin of the receptors is a man aged 25 to 40 in good health.

The sample holds a few counts of this clone. The chain uses TRBV19 and TRBJ2-1; 13 bases align to TRBD2. The junction had 7 bases not matched to a gene; V was cut back by 4 bases and J by 4 bases. This CDR3 has 17 residues. Germline CDR1 LNHDA, CDR2 SQIVND (reference sequence). CDR3 in DNA: TGTGCCAGTAGTAGGGGACTAGCGGGAAGCGTTTACAATGAGCAGTTCTTC. This sequence encodes CASSRGLAGSVYNEQFF.

CDR3 sequence: CASSHRPGGDTQYF. CDR3 coding DNA: TGCGCCAGCAGCCACAGGCCCGGGGGAGATACGCAGTATTTT. V and J are TRBV4-3 and TRBJ2-3; a weak D match, TRBD2 (6 bases). Trimming took off 3 bases at V and 5 bases at J, with 12 bases between the two ends. This CDR3 region has 14 residues. Per germline, CDR1 LGHNA and CDR2 YSLEER.

Here the CDR3 reads CASSVSPSRTDTQYF. CDR3 coding DNA: TGTGCCAGCAGCGTAAGTCCCAGTCGCACAGATACGCAGTATTTT. The V call is TRBV9, the J call TRBJ2-3; D not resolved. Germline CDR1 reads SGDLS; CDR2 reads YYNGEE. This CDR3 contains 15 residues. Trimming cost V 1 base and J 1 base, with 10 bases left between them.

This clone showed up just a few times. The genes are TRBV7-2 and TRBJ2-1; 7 nucleotides align to TRBD1. Germline assignment: CDR1 SGHTA and CDR2 FQGNSA. V lost 1 base and J lost 0; bases outside the gene matches: 6. The CDR3 consists of 17 residues. CDR3 region: CASSLDRGLSSYNEQFF. CDR3 DNA: TGTGCCAGCAGCTTAGACAGGGGCTTGAGCTCCTACAATGAGCAGTTCTTC.

Only a few counts were recorded for this clone. This rearrangement joins TRBV30 to TRBJ2-5, with D hard to call. The germline gives CDR1 GTSNPN, CDR2 SVGIG (reference sequence). Trimming took off 4 bases at V and 0 bases at J, with 12 bases between the two ends. The CDR3 is 14 residues long. The CDR3 DNA is TGTGCCTGGAACCAATTATCCTACCAAGAGACCCAGTACTTC. As protein: CAWNQLSYQETQYF.

This clone was found a few times. The chain links TRBV7-2 to TRBJ1-1, with 10 bases matching TRBD1. Germline CDR1 is SGHTA and CDR2 is FQGNSA. The CDR3 is 12 residues long. Trimming removed 5 bases from V and 11 bases from J; junction bases left unmatched: 5. The CDR3 nucleotides read TGTGCCAGCAGCACAAGACAGGGGGCGGCTTTCTTT. It encodes CASSTRQGAAFF.

This clone has a handful of counts. The sample carries other DNA sequences with the same CDR3. The chain couples TRBV5-1 to TRBJ2-3; D unresolved. This CDR3 has 12 amino acids. Trimming cost V 4 bases and J 2 bases, with 5 bases left between them. The V gene's germline CDR1 is SGHRS and CDR2 YFSETQ. CDR3 sequence reads: CASSRTTDTQYF. The CDR3 DNA follows: TGCGCCAGCAGCCGTACCACAGATACGCAGTATTTT.

V usage is TRBV1 and J usage is TRBJ2-1; TRBD2, the table's D call, was not compared with the DNA. TRBV1 counts as a pseudogene. The CDR3 has 18 amino acids. The CDR3 protein is CTSTAKRRLARKNNEQFF. As DNA, the CDR3 is TGCACCAGCACGGCTAAACGTAGACTAGCCCGAAAGAACAATGAGCAGTTCTTC.

There are a few counts of this clone. The rearrangement joins TRBV9 to TRBJ1-2, with D possibly TRBD1 on 5 matching bases. The CDR3 totals 14 residues. V lost 0 bases, J lost 7 bases, and 13 bases lay in between. Germline-derived CDR1 and CDR2 are SGDLS and YYNGEE. CDR3 coding DNA: TGTGCCAGCAGCGTAGACCGGGGCACCTCTGGCTACACCTTC. The encoded protein is CASSVDRGTSGYTF.

CDR3 region: CAWTGSDYGYTF. CDR3 DNA: TGTGCCTGGACAGGGAGCGACTATGGCTACACCTTC. This chain connects TRBV30 to TRBJ1-2; TRBD1 might be the D (5 bases). In germline, CDR1 is GTSNPN, CDR2 SVGIG (reference sequence). V gave up 4 bases and J gave up 3 bases, with 9 bases separating them. The CDR3 is 12 amino acids.

This clone was seen a handful of times. The CDR3 spells CAWDGQGVGEQYV. CDR3 coding DNA: TGTGCCTGGGACGGACAGGGAGTCGGCGAGCAGTACGTC. The V gene is TRBV30, the J gene TRBJ2-7; TRBD1 aligns across 8 bases. Germline CDR1 reads GTSNPN; CDR2 reads SVGIG (reference sequence). J lost 6 bases, V lost 5 bases, and 9 bases had no gene match. The CDR3 loop spans 13 amino acids.

This chain joins TRBV19 and TRBJ1-1; D might be TRBD1 (5 bases). Looked up from germline, CDR1 is LNHDA and CDR2 is SQIVND (reference sequence). This CDR3 has 14 amino acids. V shed 3 bases and J shed 4 bases, with 12 bases lying between them. The CDR3 nucleotides are TGTGCCAGTAGTATCGAGGGGCGAAGCACTGAAGCTTTCTTT. Translation gives CASSIEGRSTEAFF.

This chain joins TRBV27 and TRBJ2-1; 7 bases are a match to TRBD1. The CDR3 spans 14 residues. J lost 5 bases, V lost 5 bases, and 6 bases had no gene match. Germline V lookup: CDR1 MNHEY, CDR2 SMNVEV (reference sequence). CDR3 protein: CASSLGTVNNEQFF. In DNA, the CDR3 is TGTGCCAGCAGTCTAGGGACAGTCAACAATGAGCAGTTCTTC.

This clone was picked up a small number of times. This chain uses TRBV6-5 with TRBJ2-7, with D perhaps given as TRBD1 or TRBD2 (5 bases each). The CDR3 covers 13 residues. From germline, CDR1 is MNHEY and CDR2 SVGAGI. V was trimmed by 5 bases and J by 4 bases, leaving 12 bases between them. CDR3 sequence reads: CASSRDPKYEQYF. CDR3 DNA: TGTGCCAGCAGTCGGGACCCTAAATACGAGCAGTACTTC.